The rows below give T cell receptor beta chains drawn from one sample of a study of vaccination and CD4 T cells after COVID-19. TCRdb itself ran the PCR reads through MiXCR, one entry per CDR3 protein. The sample holds approximately 15,000 distinct CDR3 sequences, 50% to 65% seen once. Their antigens are not known. The starting material was CD4+ T cells from blood, cultured in vitro, obtained before SARS-CoV-2 vaccination. The receptors were sampled from a human donor who had recovered from COVID-19. Each CDR3 is given with its conserved first and last residue. Each record gives: CDR3 DNA, CDR3 protein, V gene, D gene, J gene, clone size. The D gene is left open where the match is weak. Part of the rows lack a size; the others show once, few, many or a class for expanded clones.

TGTGCCAGCAGCTCCGAGTGGGTGGAAAAACTGTTTTTT,CASSSEWVEKLFF,TRBV6-1,.,TRBJ1-4,.
TGTGCCAGCAGCCTCGATACTGGCCCCTTGGCCGGTGAGCAGTTCTTC,CASSLDTGPLAGEQFF,TRBV2,.,TRBJ2-1,.
TGCGCCAGCAGCGACGGGACAGGGGGCTGGAGGGAGACCCAGTACTTC,CASSDGTGGWRETQYF,TRBV5-1,TRBD1,TRBJ2-5,.
TGTGCCATCAGTGAGTCGGCAGGAAATCAGCCCCAGCATTTT,CAISESAGNQPQHF,TRBV10-3,.,TRBJ1-5,few
TGTGCCAGTAGTACGCCGGGACTAGCGGACGAGCAGTACTTC,CASSTPGLADEQYF,TRBV19,TRBD2,TRBJ2-7,.
TGCAGTGCTCGCCGGGGACAGGGTACCTACAATGAGCAGTTCTTC,CSARRGQGTYNEQFF,TRBV20-1,TRBD1,TRBJ2-1,few
TGCAGTGCTAGAGACCCTCCGGATGGCTACACCTTC,CSARDPPDGYTF,TRBV20-1,.,TRBJ1-2,.
TGCAGTGCCGAACAGGGGGCAGTGGGAAACACCATATATTTT,CSAEQGAVGNTIYF,TRBV20-1,TRBD1,TRBJ1-3,.
TGTGCCAGCAGCTTAAGGAGTGCCGGGACAGGGGCAAATTCACCCCTCCACTTT,CASSLRSAGTGANSPLHF,TRBV7-8,TRBD1,TRBJ1-6,.
TGTGCCAGCAGCTTTACGGACCTTTATGGCTACACCTTC,CASSFTDLYGYTF,TRBV5-5,.,TRBJ1-2,.
TGTGCCAGCACCGACAGTCTCGGCGAGCAGTACTTC,CASTDSLGEQYF,TRBV6-2/TRBV6-3,.,TRBJ2-7,.
TGTGCCAGCAGTGGCAAAGGGGACAGGGCTGGTGAGCAGTTCTTC,CASSGKGDRAGEQFF,TRBV6-1,TRBD1,TRBJ2-1,few
TGTGCCAGCAGTGAAGCTGCCCTGAATGTGGGAGGGAAGTACGAGCAGTACTTC,CASSEAALNVGGKYEQYF,TRBV6-1,TRBD2,TRBJ2-7,.
TGTGCCAGCAGTCAGGGGACTCGGGACATTCAGTACTTC,CASSQGTRDIQYF,TRBV7-9,.,TRBJ2-4,.
TGTGCCAGCTCTGTAGGGGGAGACTACTTCTACGAGCAGTACTTC,CASSVGGDYFYEQYF,TRBV27,.,TRBJ2-7,.
TGTGCCAGCAGAGAAGCCTCCTCGGGACAGCTGGGCTACACCTTC,CASREASSGQLGYTF,TRBV6-2/TRBV6-3,TRBD1,TRBJ1-2,few
TGTGCCAGCAGTTTATCAGCTCGACGGACAGGGGGCTCGGGTGAAGCTTTCTTT,CASSLSARRTGGSGEAFF,TRBV28,TRBD1,TRBJ1-1,once
TGTGCCAGCAGCGCCAGGACTAGCGGGAAGCAAGAGACCCAGTACTTC,CASSARTSGKQETQYF,TRBV7-2,TRBD2,TRBJ2-5,.
TGTGCCAGCAGTCGGGACAGACTACAGGAAGCTTTCTTT,CASSRDRLQEAFF,TRBV11-2,TRBD1,TRBJ1-1,.
TGTGCCAGTAGTATTTTCAGGGACACAGATACGCAGTATTTT,CASSIFRDTDTQYF,TRBV19,.,TRBJ2-3,.
TGCGCCAGCAGTACTAGCGGTGATGTGAATGAGCAGTTCTTC,CASSTSGDVNEQFF,TRBV10-1,TRBD2,TRBJ2-1,.
TGTGCCAGCAGCCCCAGGGGGCGGACAGATACGCAGTATTTT,CASSPRGRTDTQYF,TRBV7-8,TRBD1,TRBJ2-3,medium-sized
TGCAGTGCTAGAGATCTTAGGCCGGCCAGGGGGTTCCAAGAGACCCAGTACTTC,CSARDLRPARGFQETQYF,TRBV20-1,TRBD1,TRBJ2-5,.
TGTGCCAGCAGACTCGGTGGACTAGCGGGTTACGAGCAGTACTTC,CASRLGGLAGYEQYF,TRBV7-2,TRBD2,TRBJ2-7,few
TGTGCCAGCAGTTTAGGACAGGGGGCTCCCTCCCGGTATTTT,CASSLGQGAPSRYF,TRBV12-3/TRBV12-4,TRBD1,TRBJ2-3,once
TGTGCCAGCAGCTTATTTAGGTCTAACTATGGCTACACCTTC,CASSLFRSNYGYTF,TRBV11-3,.,TRBJ1-2,.
TGTGCCAGCAGCTTGGCCCCCTGGGAGCCCCAGCATTTT,CASSLAPWEPQHF,TRBV5-6,.,TRBJ1-5,few
TGTGCCAGCAGCTTGGCCTCGGGTGCTACGAGCTCCTACGAGCAGTACTTC,CASSLASGATSSYEQYF,TRBV5-4,.,TRBJ2-7,.
TGCAGTGCCCGGGACAGCTTCACCGGGGAGCTGTTTTTT,CSARDSFTGELFF,TRBV20-1,TRBD1,TRBJ2-2,few
TGTGCCAGCAGTGAGATATTACAGTTTAGCAATCAGCCCCAGCATTTT,CASSEILQFSNQPQHF,TRBV6-1,.,TRBJ1-5,.
TGTGCCAGCAGTTTCTACGGCGGGGGGGGCGGGCAGCCCCAGCATTTT,CASSFYGGGGGQPQHF,TRBV6-2/TRBV6-3,.,TRBJ1-5,.
TGCAGTGCTAGAGATCTCAGGGGCGGCAATCAGCCCCAGCATTTT,CSARDLRGGNQPQHF,TRBV20-1,.,TRBJ1-5,few
TGTGCCACCAAAGGACCGCGGGGTGACACCATATATTTT,CATKGPRGDTIYF,TRBV15,.,TRBJ1-3,.
TGTGCCAGCTCACGGGGGGTAATGAACACTGAAGCTTTCTTT,CASSRGVMNTEAFF,TRBV11-3,.,TRBJ1-1,.
TGCAGTGCCCAGGGGGGGGGAACCGGGACAGGCGACCTCGAGACCCAGTACTTC,CSAQGGGTGTGDLETQYF,TRBV20-1,.,TRBJ2-5,few
TGTGCCAGCGGAATAGGACCGGGGAGGTCCCACGAGCAGTACTTC,CASGIGPGRSHEQYF,TRBV7-3,.,TRBJ2-7,.
TGCAGTGCTAGAGATTTCCTCCAGCGGGAGTTCGAGCAGTACTTC,CSARDFLQREFEQYF,TRBV20-1,TRBD2,TRBJ2-7,.
TGTGCCAGCAGCTTGTTACAAGGAGGCCCCTACAATGAGCAGTTCTTC,CASSLLQGGPYNEQFF,TRBV27,.,TRBJ2-1,few
TGTGCCAGCAGCCCCCCCACGAGGACTATTGTCTTT,CASSPPTRTIVF,TRBV7-2,.,TRBJ1-1,few
TGTGCCAGCAGTTTAGGCAGGGGCGGTTCCGAGCAGTACTTC,CASSLGRGGSEQYF,TRBV27,.,TRBJ2-7,.
TGTGCCAGCAGCCGCCAAACAGGGAATTCTAACTATGGCTACACCTTC,CASSRQTGNSNYGYTF,TRBV16,.,TRBJ1-2,.